Here is one TCR beta chain with its context. Its antigen is currently not known. Per-base qualities were not stored, and no clone one base away is much larger. This sample stems from a study of regulatory T cells in long-lasting Graves disease (dated by TCRdb to the early 2020s). About the investigation overall: Patients with newly diagnosed Graves' disease had been on antithyroid drugs for under 3 months. This study used TCR sequencing and RNA sequencing of peripheral blood to compare persistent Graves' disease patients against newly diagnosed Graves' disease patients. The study was conducted in China and was registered as a clinical trial. A total of some 33 samples were covered by TCR sequencing, comprising some 13 persistent and 20 newly diagnosed Graves' disease patients.

The time point label for this specimen denotes: newly diagnosed GD, antithyroid drugs for less than 3 months. RNA was extracted from PBMCs in TRIzol for both TCR sequencing and RNA sequencing. Graves' disease was diagnosed according to American Thyroid Association guidelines. Recruitment of patients was carried out at an endocrinology department in Xi'an, China. From each patient, approximately 10 milliliters of peripheral blood was collected into an EDTA anticoagulant tube. PBMCs were isolated by Ficoll Paque Plus density gradient separation without further T cell sorting. RNA quality was checked with an Agilent 2100 Bioanalyzer and agarose gel, and concentration with a NanoDrop 2000. What the study reported, not specific to this receptor: Compared with newly diagnosed patients, persistent Graves' disease patients had lower TCR Shannon entropy and fewer highly expanded clones, which suggests clonal expansion. The authors noted that the small sample size was a limitation that may lower accuracy. Sequencing and analysis were restricted to the TCR beta chain. A larger number of public clonotypes was shared among persistent patients (under 3,000) than among newly diagnosed patients (about 990). The study examined only peripheral blood because the primary lesion, thyroid tissue, could not be accessed.

Library creation used multiplex PCR. The instrument given in TCRdb is Illumina HiSeq 4000. iRepertoire HTBI primers and Arm-PCR amplification of CDR3 regions were used to construct TCR beta libraries. Before sequencing, the PCR products went through gel purification. On the authors' methods: Gene usage analysis of CDR3 amino acid clonotypes used the 60 to 80 TRBV and 12 to 15 TRBJ segments found across samples. COPE and FqMerger were used to merge filtered high-quality paired reads into contigs. Contigs were aligned with BLAST to IMGT TRBV, TRBD and TRBJ reference genes, and CDR3 was defined per IMGT. Any clonotype with a frequency above 0.1% was counted as a highly expanded clone. Repertoire diversity was measured by Shannon entropy, and V-J evenness by the Gini coefficient. Clonotypes shared by more than one individual were considered public. Using fastp trimming at Q25 and MiXCR clonotype assembly, TCRdb reanalyzed the public sequencing data and kept in-frame beta chains. Here each entry gathers all rows of one CDR3 protein and keeps the most common genes and DNA. In this record, the V and J calls reflect TCRdb's handling and not the investigators' own analysis. Within this sample are hundreds of thousands of distinct CDR3 sequences, with under 20% of them counted one time only. The biggest ten clones account for 15% to 20% of the sample.

These data were also filed under a second study, of T cells in Graves' hyperthyroidism and ophthalmopathy. That second publication adds: A patient counted as having stable Graves' hyperthyroidism if no progression to ophthalmopathy occurred over 18 months of follow-up. Hyperthyroidism patients were newly diagnosed, with disease duration under 2 months, and aged 18 to 65 years. The study excluded patients with uncontrolled infections, other autoimmune diseases, pregnancy or lactation. Diagnoses were based on clinical symptoms, serum thyroxine and TRAb, thyroid ultrasound and orbital computed tomography. For the first round of RT-PCR on the TCR CDR3, the HTBI primer set was used together with the Qiagen OneStep RT-PCR kit. Most expanded thyroid clonotypes (frequency above 0.001) were also found in blood, which suggests that blood repertoires may mirror thyroid immune responses. A model built on a 13 V-J signature distinguished ophthalmopathy from stable hyperthyroidism, reaching approximately 89% sensitivity and approximately 81% specificity in cross-validation and 80%/75% in testing. In validation, progression to ophthalmopathy was predicted by the model with 70.59% sensitivity and 72% to 80% specificity, a median of about 6.8 months before onset. To identify TCR V-J signatures that set the groups apart, the researchers used a discovery cohort of 95 to 100 patients, made up of 40 to 45 with Graves' ophthalmopathy and 55 to 65 with stable Graves' hyperthyroidism. Prospective prediction of ophthalmopathy was tested in an independent validation cohort of under 20 hyperthyroidism patients and 17 patients who later progressed to ophthalmopathy. The roughly 90 discovery patients were divided at random into training and test sets in a 7:3 ratio. In addition, the study compared T-cell repertoires in thyroid tissue and in blood from six Graves' hyperthyroidism patients. After sampling, hyperthyroidism patients received methimazole starting at 30 mg daily, and ophthalmopathy patients received high-dose intravenous methylprednisolone. Libraries were constructed in a second round of multiplex PCR, after which size selection and purification were carried out. Libraries were sequenced paired-end with 100 bp reads on an Illumina HiSeq2000. SOAPnuke was used to process the raw data, throwing out any read that contained adapters or uncalled bases, had a mean Phred below 15, or lacked an exact constant-primer or identifier match. High-quality paired reads were merged with COPE v1.2.5, and unique nucleotide sequences were defined as clonotypes. Clonotypes were aligned to IMGT TRBV, TRBD and TRBJ reference segments using MiTCR v1.1. The analysis was restricted to V-J combinations with a frequency above 0.0001, which together covered 99% to 99.2% of the repertoires. A TCS score was defined as the ratio between F50 (clonal expansion) and ExV (chaos), using BLOSUM62-based TCRdist between CDR3 peptides within each V-J. Welch's t-statistics and random forest reduced approximately 520 V-J features to 13, which were used in a naive Bayes classifier (R e1071). No statistical method was used to set the sample size in advance, and investigators knew the group allocation. TCR Vbeta CDR3 sequencing of 135 peripheral blood samples (over 40 ophthalmopathy, some 75 hyperthyroidism and some 17 progressor patients) is reported in the paper.

Sequenced here: peripheral blood mononuclear cells (PBMCs), sampled at new diagnosis, from a patient treated with antithyroid drugs. The source of this sequence is a woman aged 30 to 39 with Graves disease. Donor details come from another sample of the same person, matched by shared clones.

The CDR3 region reads CASSPPGQLPGNTIYF. Read as DNA, the sequence is TGTGCCAGCAGTCCCCCTGGACAGTTGCCCGGAAACACCATATATTTT. The chain employs TRBV28 and TRBJ1-3, and perhaps TRBD1 as D gene, on 6 matching bases. V was cut back by 5 bases and J by 4 bases, leaving a gap of 18 bases between them. The CDR1 and CDR2 encoded by the germline V gene are MDHEN and SYDVKM. The CDR3 runs 16 residues from the cysteine to the phenylalanine. The CDR3 DNA has 48 bases and is translated from base 1.